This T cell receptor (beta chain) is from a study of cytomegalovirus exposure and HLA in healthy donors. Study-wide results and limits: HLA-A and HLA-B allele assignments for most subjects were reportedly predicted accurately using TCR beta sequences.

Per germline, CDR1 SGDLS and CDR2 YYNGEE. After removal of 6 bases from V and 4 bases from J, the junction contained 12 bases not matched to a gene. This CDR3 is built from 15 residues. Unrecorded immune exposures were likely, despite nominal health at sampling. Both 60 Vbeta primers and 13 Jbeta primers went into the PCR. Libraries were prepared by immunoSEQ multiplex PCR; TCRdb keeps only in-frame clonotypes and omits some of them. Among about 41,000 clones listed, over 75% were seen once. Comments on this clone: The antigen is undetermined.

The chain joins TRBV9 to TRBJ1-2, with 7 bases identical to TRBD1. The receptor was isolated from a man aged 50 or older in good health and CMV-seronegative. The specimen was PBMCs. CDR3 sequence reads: CASNQFPGQTYGYTF. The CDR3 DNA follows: TGTGCCAGCAACCAATTCCCGGGACAGACCTATGGCTACACCTTC.